These T cell receptor beta chains were read from a single sample in a study of CD8+CD57+ T cells in acquired aplastic anemia. A single record per CDR3 protein comes from TCRdb applying MiXCR to the reads. The table includes approximately 32,000 distinct CDR3 sequences, approximately 73% detected once. The sample consisted of sorted CD4+, CD8+, or CD8+CD57+ T cells (not recorded which) from PBMCs. Source of these receptors: a human donor in good health, serving as a control. Both conserved end residues are part of each CDR3. D genes are given only for firm matches. Size is stated for part of the rows, as once, few or many counts, or as a class when the clone is expanded.

>.|.|TRBJ1-2|TRBV2
CASSEGVGNYGYTF
TGTGCCAGCAGTGAGGGGGTAGGAAACTATGGCTACACCTTC
>.|TRBD2|TRBJ2-1|TRBV19
CASSIRLAGGNEQFF
TGTGCCAGTAGTATAAGGCTAGCGGGGGGCAATGAGCAGTTCTTC
>.|.|TRBJ2-2|TRBV9
CASSVENTGEPFF
TGTGCCAGCAGCGTAGAGAACACCGGGGAGCCGTTTTTT
>.|.|TRBJ2-6|TRBV12-3/TRBV12-4
CASSGYGANVLTF
TGTGCCAGCAGTGGTTATGGGGCCAACGTCCTGACTTTC
>.|.|TRBJ2-6|TRBV10-2
CASSPTQRLGGANVLTF
TGCGCCAGCAGCCCGACTCAGCGGCTTGGGGGGGCCAACGTCCTGACTTTC
>.|.|TRBJ1-1|TRBV4-1
CASSRARRVPEAFF
TGCGCCAGCAGCCGGGCCCGACGGGTGCCTGAAGCTTTCTTT
>once|.|TRBJ1-2|TRBV2
CASSDGRSNYGYTF
TGTGCCAGCAGCGACGGACGGTCTAACTATGGCTACACCTTC
>.|TRBD2|TRBJ2-5|TRBV5-4
CASSAILAGEGETQYF
TGTGCCAGCAGCGCGATACTAGCGGGGGAGGGGGAGACCCAATACTTC
>.|.|TRBJ1-6|TRBV5-5
CASSLERQVGSPLHF
TGTGCCAGCAGCTTGGAGAGGCAGGTCGGATCACCCCTCCACTTT
>.|TRBD2|TRBJ2-1|TRBV29-1
CSVGTSGADYNEQFF
TGCAGCGTTGGGACTAGCGGGGCCGACTACAATGAGCAGTTCTTC